The rows below give T cell receptor beta chains drawn from one sample of a study of molecular identifiers for immune sequencing clone quantification. TCRdb reprocessed the PCR reads with MiXCR, giving one entry per CDR3 protein. The data contain about 36,000 distinct CDR3 sequences, about a fifth of them seen just once; the ten biggest clones take up more than 6.5%. The sample was naive CD8+ T cells from blood, with Jurkat cell RNA spiked in. The receptors come from a human donor in good health. Some libraries in this study had Jurkat cell RNA spiked in. Both conserved end residues are part of each CDR3. Each record gives: V gene, D gene, J gene, clone size, CDR3 DNA, CDR3 protein. D genes are given only for firm matches. Rows give clone size only sometimes, using once, few, many, or a class for an expanded clone.

V: TRBV29-1
D: .
J: TRBJ2-2
size: many
DNA: TGCAGCGTTAGGGCCACCGCCGGGGAGCTGTTTTTT
CDR3: CSVRATAGELFF

V: TRBV3-1
D: .
J: TRBJ2-5
size: many
DNA: TGTGCCAGCAGCCAGAAAGTACAGGGAGGTGAGACCCAGTACTTC
CDR3: CASSQKVQGGETQYF

V: TRBV28
D: .
J: TRBJ2-1
size: many
DNA: TGTGCCAGCAGTATACCCGGGACTCCCTACAATGAGCAGTTCTTC
CDR3: CASSIPGTPYNEQFF

V: TRBV2
D: TRBD1
J: TRBJ1-2
size: many
DNA: TGTGCCAGCAGTAAGGGACAGTCCGACTATGGCTACACCTTC
CDR3: CASSKGQSDYGYTF

V: TRBV29-1
D: .
J: TRBJ2-5
size: many
DNA: TGCAGCGCTCCAGCGGGTCCGGGGGATGAGACCCAGTACTTC
CDR3: CSAPAGPGDETQYF

V: TRBV7-9
D: TRBD1
J: TRBJ2-7
size: many
DNA: TGTGCCAGCAGCTTCGCGACAGGGTGGTACGAGCAGTACTTC
CDR3: CASSFATGWYEQYF

V: TRBV29-1
D: .
J: TRBJ2-1
size: .
DNA: TGCAGCGCGGGTTACCCCAATGAGCAGTTCTTC
CDR3: CSAGYPNEQFF

V: TRBV5-1
D: .
J: TRBJ2-5
size: few
DNA: TGCGCCAGCAGCTTAGGCGGGGACCGGCGAGAGACCCAGTACTTC
CDR3: CASSLGGDRRETQYF

V: TRBV28
D: .
J: TRBJ2-7
size: many
DNA: TGTGCCAGCAGTTCCCGCTTAGGGCCCGGGGAGCAGTACTTC
CDR3: CASSSRLGPGEQYF

V: TRBV6-2/TRBV6-3
D: TRBD2
J: TRBJ2-7
size: few
DNA: TGTGCCAGCAGTTCCGGACTAGCGGGAACCCCCTGGCAGTACTTC
CDR3: CASSSGLAGTPWQYF

V: TRBV2
D: TRBD1
J: TRBJ1-6
size: .
DNA: TGTGCCAGCAGTGAAGTCCGGGACAGGGAGGTACCCCTCCACTTT
CDR3: CASSEVRDREVPLHF

V: TRBV28
D: .
J: TRBJ2-3
size: many
DNA: TGTGCCAGCAGTTTAGCGGATTTTCGAGATACGCAGTATTTT
CDR3: CASSLADFRDTQYF

V: TRBV7-9
D: .
J: TRBJ1-1
size: many
DNA: TGTGCCAGCAGCTTATCACGGAATGAAGCTTTCTTT
CDR3: CASSLSRNEAFF

V: TRBV7-9
D: .
J: TRBJ1-5
size: medium-sized
DNA: TGTGCCAGCAGCTTAGGGGGTCAGCCCCAGCATTTT
CDR3: CASSLGGQPQHF

V: TRBV5-6
D: TRBD2
J: TRBJ2-1
size: .
DNA: TGTGCCAGCAGCTTGGCCACAGCGGGAGCCTACAATGAGCAGTTCTTC
CDR3: CASSLATAGAYNEQFF